Shown below are 26 T cell receptor beta chains from a single sample sequenced in a study of cytomegalovirus exposure and HLA in healthy donors. PCR amplification relied on 60 Vbeta primers (plus 13 Jbeta primers). The data were produced by immunoSEQ multiplex PCR, yet TCRdb's version contains in-frame clones alone and is incomplete. The sample contains approximately 100,000 clones, 65% to 85% of which appear only once. Sample: PBMCs. The receptor set was obtained from a man younger than 35 in good health and CMV-seronegative.

The V call is TRBV27, the J call TRBJ1-1, with D perhaps TRBD1 (5 bases). The CDR3 sequence is 14 residues long. With 6 bases removed from V and 1 base from J, the gap between germline ends came to 12 bases. CDR1 and CDR2 (germline): MNHEY, SMNVEV (reference sequence). CDR3 loop: CASSLGGTNTEAFF. CDR3 nucleotides: TGTGCCAGCAGCCTCGGGGGAACGAACACTGAAGCTTTCTTT.

This sequence joins TRBV7-8 and TRBJ1-2; a weak D match, TRBD1 (5 bases). Trimming stripped 5 bases from V and 8 bases from J, with 12 bases between. The CDR3 is 12 amino acids. Germline V gene lookup returns CDR1 SGHVS and CDR2 FQNEAQ. The CDR3 here is CASSGGGGGYTF. The CDR3, as DNA: TGTGCCAGCAGCGGAGGCGGGGGAGGCTACACCTTC.

The chain joins TRBV5-1 to TRBJ1-5, with D perhaps TRBD1 (5 bases). The germline V gene has CDR1 SGHRS and CDR2 YFSETQ. There are 15 residues in the CDR3. The V end lost 2 bases, the J end lost 0 bases, and 9 bases lay between the germline ends. CDR3 amino acids: CASSLEGDSNQPQHF. CDR3 bases: TGCGCCAGCAGCTTAGAAGGGGATAGCAATCAGCCCCAGCATTTT.

This rearrangement joins TRBV5-1 to TRBJ2-5; 9 nucleotides align to TRBD1. Looked up from germline, CDR1 is SGHRS and CDR2 is YFSETQ. V shed 4 bases and J 4 bases; nucleotides not matched to a gene: 8. This CDR3 has 15 amino acids. In nucleotides, the CDR3 is TGCGCCAGCAGCGCACAGGGGGCTTTAGGAGAGACCCAGTACTTC. This encodes CASSAQGALGETQYF.

The rearrangement joins TRBV7-9 to TRBJ2-4; the D gene is possibly TRBD2 (6 bases). The CDR3 loop spans 13 amino acids. Germline V gives CDR1 SEHNR, CDR2 FQNEAQ (reference sequence). The V gene lost 6 bases and the J gene lost 8 bases, with 14 bases spanning the gap. CDR3 loop: CASSATRDYIQYF. The CDR3 DNA reads TGTGCCAGCAGTGCCACCCGGGACTACATTCAGTACTTC.

The chain is built from TRBV19 and TRBJ1-4, with a tentative D call TRBD1 (5 bases). Germline CDR1 LNHDA, CDR2 SQIVND (reference sequence). Trimming stripped 7 bases from V and 8 bases from J, with 32 bases between. The CDR3 length is 19 residues. The CDR3 region has the DNA TGTGCCAGTACCGCGTCGACGGGCAGGGCCCTTCTTGAAGAAGAAAAACTGTTTTTT. Protein: CASTASTGRALLEEEKLFF.

V usage is TRBV2 and J usage is TRBJ2-7, with D uncertain. Germline CDR1 and CDR2: SNHLY and FYNNEI. Trimming left V 8 bases short and J 1 base short, with 9 bases between. The CDR3 sequence is 12 residues long. The CDR3 spells CASSQISYEQYF. The CDR3 DNA reads TGTGCCAGCTCTCAGATTTCCTACGAGCAGTACTTC.

V is TRBV10-1 and J is TRBJ1-2; a possible D gene is TRBD1 (5 bases). The CDR3 has 13 amino acids. CDR1 is WNHNN and CDR2 is SYGVQD in the germline V gene (reference sequence). Trimming pared 3 bases from V and 8 bases from J, leaving 13 bases between. The CDR3 reads CASSDGQGGGYTF. In DNA, the CDR3 is TGCGCCAGCAGTGATGGCCAGGGAGGAGGCTACACCTTC.

The V and J genes are TRBV4-1 and TRBJ1-2; possibly TRBD1 for D (6 bases). The CDR3 contains 15 residues. Germline CDR1 and CDR2: MGHRA and YSYEKL. V shed 6 bases and J shed 5 bases, with 19 bases lying between them. This CDR3 is CASRAPTGLLYGYTF. The CDR3 coding sequence is TGCGCCAGCAGAGCGCCGACAGGCCTCCTTTATGGCTACACCTTC.

The V and J genes are TRBV19 and TRBJ2-5; 14 bases match TRBD2. V lost 4 bases to trimming and J lost 5 bases; unmatched junction nucleotides: 6. Germline V gives CDR1 LNHDA, CDR2 SQIVND (reference sequence). This CDR3 spans 16 amino acids. The CDR3 bases are TGTGCCAGTAGTACGGGACTAGCGGGGGCCGGGGAGACCCAGTACTTC. It codes for CASSTGLAGAGETQYF.

The CDR3 protein is CASSQESGGSNSPLHF. In DNA, the CDR3 is TGTGCCAGCAGCCAAGAATCAGGGGGTAGTAATTCACCCCTCCACTTT. The chain carries TRBV4-2 and TRBJ1-6, with 7 bases identical to TRBD1. Germline loops: CDR1 LGHNA, CDR2 YNFKEQ. The CDR3 has 16 residues. Losses at the gene ends were 0 bases for V and 6 bases for J; bases not matched to a gene: 5.

This sequence joins TRBV7-9 and TRBJ2-5; 8 nucleotides line up with TRBD2. TRBJ2-7 explains the end of the DNA better; the J call may be wrong. Germline-derived CDR1 and CDR2 are SEHNR and FQNEAQ (reference sequence). This CDR3 region has 17 residues. In nucleotides, the CDR3 is TGTGCCAGCAGCTTGAACCTGGGAGCGGGGGAATCCTACGAGCAGTACTTC. It is translated as CASSLNLGAGESYEQYF.

The J gene is TRBJ2-1, the V gene TRBV6-6; 8 bases agree with TRBD2. Germline loops: CDR1 MNHNY, CDR2 SVGAGI (reference sequence). After removal of 5 bases from V and 10 bases from J, the junction contained 7 bases not matched to a gene. The CDR3 sequence is 13 residues long. CDR3 residues: CASSNRGGHEQFF. The CDR3 coding sequence is TGTGCCAGCAGTAATCGGGGGGGCCACGAGCAGTTCTTC.

The chain combines TRBV4-1 with TRBJ2-7; the D gene is possibly TRBD1 (8 bases). V was trimmed by 5 bases and J by 4 bases, leaving 15 bases between them. Germline V gene lookup returns CDR1 MGHRA and CDR2 YSYEKL. The CDR3 runs 14 residues. The CDR3 is CASSEDREGYEQYF. The CDR3 DNA is TGCGCCAGCAGCGAGGACAGGGAGGGATACGAGCAGTACTTC.

The chain is built from TRBV5-1 and TRBJ2-1, with 12 bases fitting TRBD2. The germline CDR1 and CDR2 sequences are SGHRS and YFSETQ. The CDR3 is 15 amino acids. V was pared by 2 bases and J by 10 bases, with 7 bases of the junction left unmatched. The CDR3 is CASSFSSGGAGEQFF. The CDR3 bases are TGCGCCAGCAGCTTCTCTAGCGGGGGGGCAGGAGAGCAGTTCTTC.

This chain links TRBV30 with TRBJ2-3, with 7 bases lining up with TRBD2. The length of the CDR3 is 14 residues. Germline CDR1 and CDR2: GTSNPN and SVGIG (reference sequence). J was trimmed by 1 base and V by 1 base; bases with no gene match: 2. CDR3 sequence (DNA): TGTGCCTGGAGTGATCTAGCGGGCACAGATACGCAGTATTTT. Protein product: CAWSDLAGTDTQYF.

V and J are TRBV11-2 and TRBJ2-7; D is unresolved. Germline V gene lookup returns CDR1 SGHAT and CDR2 FQNNGV. The CDR3 length is 15 residues. V lost 3 bases and J 1 base, leaving 13 bases between the germline ends. The CDR3 reads CASSLGEAESYEQYF. The CDR3 coding sequence is TGTGCCAGCAGCTTGGGTGAGGCCGAGTCCTACGAGCAGTACTTC.

This clone has a handful of counts. V and J are TRBV19 and TRBJ2-6; 7 bases are shared with TRBD2. The CDR3 is 19 amino acids. Germline V gene lookup returns CDR1 LNHDA and CDR2 SQIVND (reference sequence). Unmatched junction bases numbered 8, after V lost 0 bases and J lost 0 bases. CDR3 sequence (DNA): TGTGCCAGTAGTATAGACGGCGGGGGTCTCAGCTCTGGGGCCAACGTCCTGACTTTC. Translated, it gives CASSIDGGGLSSGANVLTF.

The J gene is TRBJ2-5, the V gene TRBV2; tentatively, D is TRBD1 (6 bases). Germline-derived CDR1 and CDR2 are SNHLY and FYNNEI. The V end was cut by 4 bases, the J end by 1 base, with 10 bases between. The CDR3 runs 14 residues. Here the CDR3 reads CASSGLDSQETQYF. The DNA for the CDR3 is TGTGCCAGCAGTGGATTGGACAGCCAAGAGACCCAGTACTTC. The whole variable domain, filled in from reference TRBV2 and TRBJ2-5, reads EPEVTQTPSHQVTQMGQEVILRCVPISNHLYFYWYRQILGQKVEFLVSFYNNEISEKSEIFDDQFSVERPDGSNFTLKIRSTKLEDSAMYFCASSGLDSQETQYFGPGTRLLVL.

The V gene is TRBV10-2, the J gene TRBJ2-5, with TRBD2 matching over 8 bases. CDR1 WSHSY and CDR2 SAAADI come from the germline V gene. The trim removed 6 bases at V and 1 base at J, leaving 4 bases unmatched. There are 14 residues in the CDR3. CDR3: CASRVAGRQETQYF. The CDR3 nucleotides read TGCGCCAGCAGGGTAGCGGGGCGCCAAGAGACCCAGTACTTC.

The J gene is TRBJ1-2, the V gene TRBV10-3, with 8 nucleotides matching TRBD1. J was trimmed by 3 bases and V by 7 bases; bases with no gene match: 7. The CDR3 runs to 14 residues. Germline CDR1 ENHRY, CDR2 SYGVKD. CDR3: CAITSGQGHYGYTF. CDR3 bases: TGTGCCATCACCTCCGGACAGGGCCACTATGGCTACACCTTC.

The chain recombines TRBV19 with TRBJ2-3; 12 bases are a match to TRBD2. This CDR3 spans 16 amino acids. Germline-derived CDR1 and CDR2 are LNHDA and SQIVND (reference sequence). The ends lost 4 bases at V and 6 bases at J; junction bases unmatched: 8. Written as DNA, the CDR3 is TGTGCCAGTAGTAGAACCCTAGCGGGGGGGCGGGATACGCAGTATTTT. As protein: CASSRTLAGGRDTQYF.

The V call is TRBV2, the J call TRBJ1-4, with D maybe TRBD1 (5 bases). Trimming cost V 9 bases and J 8 bases, with 7 bases left between them. Looked up from germline, CDR1 is SNHLY and CDR2 is FYNNEI. This CDR3 spans 10 amino acids. The CDR3 nucleotides are TGTGCCAGACCAGGGGAAAAACTGTTTTTT. Translation: CARPGEKLFF.

The chain has TRBV7-8 and TRBJ1-1; D is unresolved. The V gene's germline CDR1 is SGHVS and CDR2 FQNEAQ. This CDR3 spans 16 amino acids. V lost 2 bases to trimming and J lost 11 bases, with 24 bases between them. As DNA, the CDR3 is TGTGCCAGCAGCTTATCATCTTTCACCCCCTCCGTCGGTGCTTTCTTT. This sequence encodes CASSLSSFTPSVGAFF.

This chain uses TRBV7-9 with TRBJ2-7; 9 bases are shared with TRBD1. CDR1 is SEHNR, CDR2 FQNEAQ, per germline (reference sequence). V dropped 5 bases and J dropped 4; count of bases not matched to a gene: 9. There are 15 residues in the CDR3. CDR3 residues: CASSGWTGDFYEQYF. CDR3 bases: TGTGCCAGCAGCGGATGGACAGGGGATTTTTACGAGCAGTACTTC.

The count of this clone is one. This chain links TRBV6-5 with TRBJ2-3, with D possibly matching TRBD2 (6 bases). CDR3 size: 14 residues. Looked up from germline, CDR1 is MNHEY and CDR2 is SVGAGI. Deletions cut 2 bases from V and 2 bases from J, with 8 bases between. The CDR3, as DNA: TGTGCCAGCAGTTACGGCGGGGACACAGATACGCAGTATTTT. Translated, it gives CASSYGGDTDTQYF.